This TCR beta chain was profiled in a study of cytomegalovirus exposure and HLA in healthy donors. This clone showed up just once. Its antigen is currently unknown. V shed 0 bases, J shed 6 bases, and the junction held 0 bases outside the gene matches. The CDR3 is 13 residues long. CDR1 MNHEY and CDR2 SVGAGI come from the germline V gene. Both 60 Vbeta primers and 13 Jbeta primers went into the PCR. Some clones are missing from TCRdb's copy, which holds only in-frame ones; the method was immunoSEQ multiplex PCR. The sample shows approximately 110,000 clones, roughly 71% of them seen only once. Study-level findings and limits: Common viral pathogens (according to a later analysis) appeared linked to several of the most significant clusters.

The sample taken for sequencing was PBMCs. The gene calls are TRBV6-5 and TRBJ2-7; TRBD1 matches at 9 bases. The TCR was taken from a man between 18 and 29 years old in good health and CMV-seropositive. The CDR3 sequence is CASSYSGQGEQYF. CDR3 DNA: TGTGCCAGCAGTTACTCGGGACAGGGCGAGCAGTACTTC.